The rows below give T cell receptor beta chains drawn from one sample of a study of CD8 T cells in ankylosing spondylitis. TCRdb reprocessed the 5' RACE reads via MiXCR and lists one record per CDR3 protein. Of 340,000 or so distinct CDR3 sequences listed, about 15% are singletons. Sequenced input: blood, either unsorted or a sorted T cell fraction (not recorded which). The receptors were gathered from a male donor with ankylosing spondylitis or in good health (not recorded which). CDR3s include the opening cysteine and the closing phenylalanine or tryptophan. Fields, in order: V gene, J gene, clone size, D gene, CDR3 DNA, CDR3 protein. A D gene is named only where the DNA matches it firmly. The size entry is marked missing in some rows and otherwise reads once, few, many or a size class.

TRBV12-3/TRBV12-4	TRBJ2-1	-	-	TGTGCCAGCAGTTTTTCAGTTGGTGAGCAGTTCTTC	CASSFSVGEQFF
TRBV5-1	TRBJ1-4	few	-	TGCGCCAGCAGCTTGGCTCCGGGCTCCGGAACTAATGAAAAACTGTTTTTT	CASSLAPGSGTNEKLFF
TRBV15	TRBJ1-1	many	-	TGTGCCACCAGCAGACCCTCTTCAGCGAACACTGAAGCTTTCTTT	CATSRPSSANTEAFF
TRBV9	TRBJ1-1	few	-	TGTGCCAGCAGCGTAGGCCCAGCAGCAAACACTGAAGCTTTCTTT	CASSVGPAANTEAFF
TRBV9	TRBJ1-2	few	-	TGTGCCAGCACCGTGGAACAAAACTATGGCTACACCTTC	CASTVEQNYGYTF
TRBV4-2	TRBJ2-1	few	TRBD1	TGTGCCAGCAGCCAAGACCCCCCAGACAGGGGGCGATACAATGAGCAGTTCTTC	CASSQDPPDRGRYNEQFF
TRBV2	TRBJ1-2	-	-	TGTGCCAGCAGATACAGTACTTTGGGCTACACCTTC	CASRYSTLGYTF
TRBV12-3/TRBV12-4	TRBJ2-2	-	-	TGTGCCAGCAGTTTACCGGAGAACACCGGGGAGCTGTTTTTT	CASSLPENTGELFF
TRBV3-1	TRBJ2-3	-	-	TGTGCCAGCAGCCCCCCTGGCGGGGGCGCAGATACGCAGTATTTT	CASSPPGGGADTQYF
TRBV5-4	TRBJ1-2	-	-	TGTGCCAGCAGATTATTTCCAGAAACGGGCTACACCTTC	CASRLFPETGYTF
TRBV6-5	TRBJ1-2	few	TRBD1	TGTGCCAGCAGTTATAACGGACAGGGGGGCTATGGCTACACCTTC	CASSYNGQGGYGYTF
TRBV2	TRBJ1-1	few	-	TGTGCCAGCAGTGAGGGGTACCGTAGTCGCACTGAAGCTTTCTTT	CASSEGYRSRTEAFF
TRBV3-1	TRBJ2-1	many	-	TGTGCCAGCAGCCAACCCGCCGGTGAGCAGTTCTTC	CASSQPAGEQFF
TRBV20-1	TRBJ1-1	few	-	TGCAGTGCTAGAGTGGGTGTGAACACTGAAGCTTTCTTT	CSARVGVNTEAFF
TRBV12-5	TRBJ1-5	few	-	TGTGCTAGTGGTGGGGACGAAAGACAGCCCCAGCATTTT	CASGGDERQPQHF
TRBV20-1	TRBJ1-5	few	TRBD1	TGCAGTGCCAAGACAGGGGTCACTAATCAGCCCCAGCATTTT	CSAKTGVTNQPQHF
TRBV9	TRBJ2-2	few	-	TGTGCCAGCAGTCCTTCAGGCAGGAACACCGGGGAGCTGTTTTTT	CASSPSGRNTGELFF
TRBV6-5	TRBJ2-1	few	TRBD1	TGTGCCAGCAGATTAGGACAGGGGGGGTACAATGAGCAGTTCTTC	CASRLGQGGYNEQFF
TRBV2	TRBJ2-2	many	TRBD1	TGTGCCAGCAAAGGGACAGCAAACACCGGGGAGCTGTTTTTT	CASKGTANTGELFF
TRBV3-1	TRBJ2-3	-	TRBD1	TGTGCCAGCAGCCATGACAGGGTCGGTCCCACAGATACGCAGTATTTT	CASSHDRVGPTDTQYF
TRBV4-1	TRBJ2-2	many	-	TGCGCCAGCAGCCAAGTCGACTCGAACACCGGGGAGCTGTTTTTT	CASSQVDSNTGELFF
TRBV6-5	TRBJ2-7	few	TRBD1	TGTGCCAGCAGGACAGGGTACAGCGAGCAGTACTTC	CASRTGYSEQYF
TRBV6-5	TRBJ2-2	-	-	TGTGCCAGCAGTTACTCTGAGGGTATATACACCGGGGAGCTGTTTTTT	CASSYSEGIYTGELFF
TRBV12-3/TRBV12-4	TRBJ2-5	many	TRBD2	TGTGCCAGCAGTTTTGGGGGGGAAGAGACCCAGTACTTC	CASSFGGEETQYF
TRBV20-1	TRBJ2-2	few	TRBD2	TGCAGTGCTAGTCCCTGGACTAGCGGGAGCCTGAACACCGGGGAGCTGTTTTTT	CSASPWTSGSLNTGELFF
TRBV3-1	TRBJ2-2	many	-	TGTGCCAGCAGTCCCGGACGGACCGGGGAGCTGTTTTTT	CASSPGRTGELFF
TRBV6-1	TRBJ2-7	-	-	TGTGCCAGCAGTGAACCGCGTGTGCAGTACTTC	CASSEPRVQYF
TRBV20-1	TRBJ2-3	few	-	TGCAGTGCTCCGAAGGGCAGGGAGTCTCTAGATACGCAGTATTTT	CSAPKGRESLDTQYF
TRBV12-3/TRBV12-4	TRBJ1-1	-	-	TGTGCCAGCAAAACCGGGCCGAACACTGAAGCTTTCTTT	CASKTGPNTEAFF
TRBV4-1	TRBJ2-3	-	TRBD2	TGCGCCAGCAGCCAAGACCGGACTAGCGGGAGAGATACGCAGTATTTT	CASSQDRTSGRDTQYF
TRBV29-1	TRBJ2-1	many	TRBD1	TGCAGCGTTGAACCACCAACAGGGGGACTCAATGAGCAGTTCTTC	CSVEPPTGGLNEQFF
TRBV28	TRBJ2-1	-	TRBD1	TGTGCCAGCAGTCCCCGGGACAGGGGCAGGTATGAGCAGTTCTTC	CASSPRDRGRYEQFF
TRBV5-1	TRBJ1-4	-	TRBD1	TGCGCCAGCAGCTTGAACAGGGGGGCTGGTGAAAAACTGTTTTTT	CASSLNRGAGEKLFF
TRBV10-3	TRBJ2-1	-	-	TGTGCCATCAGTGCGACCACCTACAATGAGCAGTTCTTC	CAISATTYNEQFF
TRBV12-3/TRBV12-4	TRBJ2-5	few	TRBD2	TGTGCCAGCAGCCTTTATAGGGGACTAGCGGGAGAAGAGACCCAGTACTTC	CASSLYRGLAGEETQYF
TRBV5-1	TRBJ2-7	-	-	TGCGCCAGCTCTAACGTGTACGAGCAGTACTTC	CASSNVYEQYF
TRBV12-3/TRBV12-4	TRBJ1-2	many	-	TGTGCCAGCAGTTTGGGGGAGAACTATGGCTACACCTTC	CASSLGENYGYTF
TRBV20-1	TRBJ2-1	-	-	TGCAGTGCGGCTCCGGGACTCACCAATGAGCAGTTCTTC	CSAAPGLTNEQFF
TRBV20-1	TRBJ1-1	-	-	TGCAGTGCTCGGTCGAACACTGAAGCTTTCTTT	CSARSNTEAFF
TRBV20-1	TRBJ2-3	-	-	TGCAGTGCCACCGGCTGGGCCAGGGTAGGAGATACGCAGTATTTT	CSATGWARVGDTQYF
TRBV19	TRBJ1-5	few	TRBD1	TGTGCCAGTAGGGTGACAGGGGGCAATCAGCCCCAGCATTTT	CASRVTGGNQPQHF
TRBV20-1	TRBJ2-5	many	-	TGCAGTGCTGAACTTAAACAAGAGACCCAGTACTTC	CSAELKQETQYF
TRBV7-2	TRBJ2-2	few	TRBD1	TGTGCCAGCAGCCCGGACAGGGGCCGAACCGGGGAGCTGTTTTTT	CASSPDRGRTGELFF
TRBV5-6	TRBJ2-5	-	TRBD2	TGTGCCAGCAGCGACGGGGGGGCCGGAGAGACCCAGTACTTC	CASSDGGAGETQYF
TRBV3-1	TRBJ2-7	-	-	TGTGCCAGCAGCCAGCCGGGCAGTTCGACACACGAGCAGTACTTC	CASSQPGSSTHEQYF
TRBV20-1	TRBJ2-7	-	-	TGCAGTGCTAGTATCCTAGCCTCCGAGCAGTACTTC	CSASILASEQYF
TRBV6-1	TRBJ2-1	-	-	TGTGCCAGCAGTCCTGGACAGCAGTTCTACAATGAGCAGTTCTTC	CASSPGQQFYNEQFF
TRBV2	TRBJ2-3	few	-	TGTGCCAGCAACCCTAGAGGGCCCGATACGCAGTATTTT	CASNPRGPDTQYF
TRBV5-1	TRBJ2-2	-	TRBD1	TGCGCCAGCGAACAGGGGGCGCGTGTCGGGGAGCTGTTTTTT	CASEQGARVGELFF
TRBV12-3/TRBV12-4	TRBJ1-6	-	-	TGTGCCAGCAGTTTGGCTACAGCTAATTCACCCCTCCACTTT	CASSLATANSPLHF
TRBV7-8	TRBJ2-7	-	-	TGTGCCAGCACCCCGGTCCGGGGTCTCTACGAGCAGTACTTC	CASTPVRGLYEQYF
TRBV20-1	TRBJ2-4	-	TRBD2	TGCAGTGCTACCGTAGCGGGGGGCCTAGCCAAAAACATTCAGTACTTC	CSATVAGGLAKNIQYF
TRBV9	TRBJ2-2	-	-	TGTGCCAGCAGTGGCGGCTCGGTCGGGGAGCTGTTTTTT	CASSGGSVGELFF
TRBV3-1	TRBJ2-4	few	-	TGTGCCAGCAGCCCGCCGGGAGCCAAACACAACATTCAGTACTTC	CASSPPGAKHNIQYF